This TCR beta chain is from a study of post-analysis software for immune sequencing data (dated by TCRdb to the mid-2010s). With regard to the full study: Recorded disease courses included relapsing-remitting, secondary progressive and progressive-relapsing multiple sclerosis, with some patients lacking subtype annotation. A subset of samples was prepared in parallel using single-end sample barcoding, then pooled and co-amplified after Illumina adapter ligation. Patient repertoires were compared against about a dozen previously published healthy control repertoires from donors aged roughly 6 to 26 years.

This clonotype has just a few counts. There is no known antigen for this receptor. No base quality values were provided; no much bigger clone lies one nucleotide off. Library method: PCR. Sequencing instrument: Illumina HiSeq 2500. To reduce PCR and sequencing biases, unique molecular identifiers were incorporated into the TCR beta cDNA libraries. Every 1 to 10 million input T cells yielded approximately 500,000 cDNA molecules, meaning each molecule approximated one T cell. The patient libraries were prepared and sequenced using the same protocol as the earlier healthy control dataset. Within a given batch, samples were prepared together, multiplexed and sequenced on the same HiSeq lane. Regarding the original processing steps: Raw barcoded reads were processed with MIGEC, discarding single-read molecular identifier groups before consensus assembly and CDR3 extraction. VDJtools was used for post-analysis of the clonotype tables, with diversity normalized by down-sampling every dataset to the smallest sample size. Repertoire overlap clustering matched CDR3 amino acid but not nucleotide sequences to correct batch-related cross-sample contamination. The public sequencing data were trimmed at Q25 with fastp and processed into clonotypes with MiXCR by TCRdb, which kept only in-frame beta chains. Duplicate CDR3 protein sequences are folded into a single record with the most common DNA and genes. TCRdb, rather than the study authors, made the V and J calls. The sample records hundreds of thousands of distinct CDR3 sequences, about 32% of which are singletons. About 0.5% of the sample belongs to the ten largest clones.

To demonstrate the VDJtools post-analysis software, the study profiled TCR beta repertoires from the peripheral blood of about a dozen young patients with multiple sclerosis. The multiple sclerosis patients were children and adolescents between about 6 and 16 years of age. The germline V gene provides CDR1 MNHEY and CDR2 SVGEGT. The CDR3 covers 15 residues, taking in both the cysteine and the phenylalanine. Left in the record is the CDR3 DNA by itself, 45 bases read in frame from the first base. The V and J ends are trimmed by 5 bases and 1 base, leaving 15 bases between them. Broader findings and caveats from the paper: Roughly 5 TRBV segments, including TRBV5-6, TRBV5-1 and TRBV20-1, were significantly more frequent in patients than controls. The multiple sclerosis patient group was slightly younger than the control group. Significantly lower normalized Chao1 diversity was found in multiple sclerosis patients than in controls, suggesting substantial peripheral T-cell clonal expansion. Direct clustering with F measure revealed strong co-clustering of samples prepared in the same batch, which led to a batch-effect correction.

The sequence links TRBV6-2 or TRBV6-3 to TRBJ2-7; no confident D gene assignment can be made. The specimen was blood. The origin of this receptor is a girl aged 10-17 years with multiple sclerosis. The CDR3 loop reads CASSRVQHGSYEQYF. The sequence in DNA is TGTGCCAGCAGTCGGGTGCAGCATGGGTCCTACGAGCAGTACTTC.